These 12 T cell receptor beta chains share one sample of origin, sequenced in a study of cytomegalovirus exposure and HLA in healthy donors (dated by TCRdb to about 2017). Receptor amplification or capture employed the immunoSEQ multiplex PCR assay. For the multiplex PCR, a mixture combining 60 forward primers for TCR Vbeta segments and 13 reverse primers for TCR Jbeta segments was used. Drawn from immuneACCESS, this table holds only the in-frame rearrangements with V and J called that TCRdb kept. Clones are partly lost; checked studies trace under half to an unresolved V gene and leave the rest unexplained. The sample table shows about 180,000 clones, and over 80% are seen once. The ten largest make up less than 2% of the sample. The sample was PBMCs. The receptor source for this set is a man aged 40-55 years in good health and CMV-seronegative.

CDR3 sequence: CASSWTPNYEQYF. CDR3 bases: TGTGCCAGCAGTTGGACTCCTAACTACGAGCAGTACTTC. The rearrangement uses TRBV2 and TRBJ2-7; weak D call: TRBD2 (5 bases). Trimming pared 5 bases from V and 3 bases from J, leaving 11 bases between. This CDR3 comprises 13 residues. The germline gives CDR1 SNHLY, CDR2 FYNNEI. The whole variable domain, filled in from reference TRBV2 and TRBJ2-7, reads EPEVTQTPSHQVTQMGQEVILRCVPISNHLYFYWYRQILGQKVEFLVSFYNNEISEKSEIFDDQFSVERPDGSNFTLKIRSTKLEDSAMYFCASSWTPNYEQYFGPGTRLTVT.

This clone was detected a few times. Written as DNA, the CDR3 is TGTGCCAGCAGCTTAGACGGGACAAATGGCTACACCTTC. It encodes CASSLDGTNGYTF. This chain uses TRBV7-2 with TRBJ1-2; D is perhaps TRBD1 (6 bases). Trimming shortened V by 1 base and J by 6 bases, and 9 bases separated the two germline ends. The CDR3 covers 13 residues. CDR1 and CDR2 (germline): SGHTA, FQGNSA.

The chain employs TRBV19 and TRBJ1-2, with D perhaps matching TRBD1 (5 bases). Trimming removed 4 bases at V and 4 bases at J, with 13 bases between. This CDR3 is 14 amino acids long. Germline V gene data show CDR1 as LNHDA and CDR2 as SQIVND (reference sequence). The CDR3 DNA reads TGTGCCAGTAGTAACAGACAGATACCCTATGGCTACACCTTC. Protein: CASSNRQIPYGYTF.

This clone was found once. The chain has TRBV28 and TRBJ1-1; 10 bases map to TRBD1. The CDR3 runs 14 residues. Unmatched junction bases numbered 8, after V lost 6 bases and J lost 7 bases. From germline, CDR1 is MDHEN and CDR2 SYDVKM. CDR3 region: CASRVGTGVIEAFF. CDR3 coding DNA: TGTGCCAGCAGGGTCGGGACAGGGGTAATTGAAGCTTTCTTT.

The chain employs TRBV12-5 and TRBJ1-2; 9 bases align to TRBD1. CDR1 and CDR2 from the germline V gene are LGHNT and FRNRAP. The CDR3 contains 18 residues. J was trimmed by 3 bases and V by 5 bases; bases with no gene match: 16. The CDR3 loop reads CASGQPKQQGAQYYGYTF. The CDR3 DNA reads as TGTGCTAGTGGTCAACCCAAACAACAGGGGGCTCAATACTATGGCTACACCTTC.

The rearrangement uses TRBV15 and TRBJ1-2; D perhaps matches TRBD1 (5 bases). This CDR3 spans 16 amino acids. Germline V gene lookup returns CDR1 LNHNV and CDR2 YYDKDF (reference sequence). V was shortened by 0 bases and J by 7 bases, with 18 bases between the two germline ends. CDR3 sequence reads: CATSRDYRSVGVGYTF. CDR3 coding DNA: TGTGCCACCAGCAGAGATTATCGGAGTGTAGGGGTTGGCTACACCTTC.

This clone came up a few times. The chain has TRBV19 and TRBJ1-5; a weak D match, TRBD1 (6 bases). The CDR3 runs to 15 residues. V was pared by 9 bases and J by 0 bases, with 15 bases between. From germline, CDR1 is LNHDA and CDR2 SQIVND (reference sequence). The CDR3 reads CASLNRAYSNQPQHF. Here the CDR3 DNA reads TGTGCCAGCCTCAACAGGGCGTATAGCAATCAGCCCCAGCATTTT. The complete variable domain, with remaining parts taken from reference TRBV19 and TRBJ1-5, reads DGGITQSPKYLFRKEGQNVTLSCEQNLNHDAMYWYRQDPGQGLRLIYYSQIVNDFQKGDIAEGYSVSREKKESFPLTVTSAQKNPTAFYLCASLNRAYSNQPQHFGDGTRLSIL.

The chain uses TRBV7-2 and TRBJ1-6; no clear D. V was pared by 2 bases and J by 3 bases, with 8 bases between. This CDR3 contains 15 residues. Germline-derived CDR1 and CDR2 are SGHTA and FQGNSA. The CDR3 region has the DNA TGTGCCAGCAGCTTAATATCGAGCTATAATTCACCCCTCCACTTT. Translation: CASSLISSYNSPLHF.

This chain joins TRBV7-2 and TRBJ2-7, with a tentative D call TRBD1 (5 bases). The CDR3 has 14 residues. CDR1 and CDR2 from the germline V gene are SGHTA and FQGNSA. The V gene lost 2 bases and the J gene lost 0 bases, with 8 bases spanning the gap. This CDR3 is CASSLRQSSYEQYF. The DNA of the CDR3 is TGTGCCAGCAGCTTAAGACAGAGCTCCTACGAGCAGTACTTC.

The chain has TRBV6-5 and TRBJ1-2; 7 positions agree with TRBD1. Germline V gene sequence: CDR1 MNHEY, CDR2 SVGAGI. This CDR3 has 13 residues. The V gene end was trimmed by 5 bases and the J gene end by 5 bases; junction bases not matched to a gene: 5. CDR3 bases: TGTGCCAGCAGTCGACAGGGATTATATGGCTACACCTTC. Its translation is CASSRQGLYGYTF.

This clone has a handful of counts. The V gene is TRBV27, the J gene TRBJ2-3; 8 bases match TRBD2. The CDR3 loop spans 10 amino acids. The germline CDR1 and CDR2 sequences are MNHEY and SMNVEV (reference sequence). This chain's CDR3 is CAAGLVTQYF. Written as DNA, the CDR3 is TGTGCAGCGGGACTAGTAACGCAGTATTTT.

This clone came up once. This rearrangement joins TRBV11-3 to TRBJ2-2, with 10 bases fitting TRBD2. V lost 4 bases to trimming and J lost 6 bases; unmatched junction nucleotides: 14. The CDR3 is made up of 18 amino acids. Per germline, CDR1 SGHNT and CDR2 YENEEA. The CDR3: CASSSGSSGSRLAGELFF. For the CDR3, the DNA is TGTGCCAGCAGCTCGGGGTCTAGCGGGAGTCGTTTGGCCGGGGAGCTGTTTTTT.